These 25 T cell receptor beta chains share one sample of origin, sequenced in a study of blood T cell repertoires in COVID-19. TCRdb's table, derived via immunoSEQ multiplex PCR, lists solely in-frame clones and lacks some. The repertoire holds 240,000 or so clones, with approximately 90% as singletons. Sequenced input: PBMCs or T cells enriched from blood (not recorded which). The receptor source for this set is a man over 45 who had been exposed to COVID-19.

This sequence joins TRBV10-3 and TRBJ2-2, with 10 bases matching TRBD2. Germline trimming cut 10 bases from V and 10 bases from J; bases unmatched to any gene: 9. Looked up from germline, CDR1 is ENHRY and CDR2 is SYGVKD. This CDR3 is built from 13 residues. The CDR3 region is CATALAGAKELFF. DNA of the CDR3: TGTGCCACCGCCCTAGCGGGGGCGAAGGAGCTGTTTTTT.

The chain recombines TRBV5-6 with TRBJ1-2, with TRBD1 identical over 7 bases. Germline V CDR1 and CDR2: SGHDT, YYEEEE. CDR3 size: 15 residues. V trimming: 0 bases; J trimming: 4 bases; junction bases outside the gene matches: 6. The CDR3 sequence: CASSLAGQARYGYTF. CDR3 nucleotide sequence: TGTGCCAGCAGCTTGGCCGGACAGGCCCGCTATGGCTACACCTTC.

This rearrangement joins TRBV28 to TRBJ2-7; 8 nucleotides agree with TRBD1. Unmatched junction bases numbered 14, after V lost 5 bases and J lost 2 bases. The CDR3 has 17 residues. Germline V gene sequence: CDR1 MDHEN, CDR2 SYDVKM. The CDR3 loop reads CASSTSSDRARPYEQYF. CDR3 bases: TGTGCCAGCAGTACCTCCTCGGACAGGGCGAGGCCCTACGAGCAGTACTTC.

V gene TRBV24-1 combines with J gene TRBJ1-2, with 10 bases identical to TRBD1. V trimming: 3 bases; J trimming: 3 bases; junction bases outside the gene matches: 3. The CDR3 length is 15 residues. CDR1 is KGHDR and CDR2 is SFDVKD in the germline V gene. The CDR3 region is CATSDPGTGDYGYTF. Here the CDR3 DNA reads TGTGCCACCAGTGATCCCGGGACAGGGGACTATGGCTACACCTTC.

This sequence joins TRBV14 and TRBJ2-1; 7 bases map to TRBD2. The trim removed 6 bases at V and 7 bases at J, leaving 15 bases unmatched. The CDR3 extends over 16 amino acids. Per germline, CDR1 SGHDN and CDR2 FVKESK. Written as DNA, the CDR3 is TGTGCCAGCAGACCCCTATTGGCGGGAGTTAGAAATGAGCAGTTCTTC. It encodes CASRPLLAGVRNEQFF.

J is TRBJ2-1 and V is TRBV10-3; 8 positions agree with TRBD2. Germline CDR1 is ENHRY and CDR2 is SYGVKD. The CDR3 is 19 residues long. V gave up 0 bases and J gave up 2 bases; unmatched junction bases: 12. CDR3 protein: CAISESTPIAGNTYNEQFF. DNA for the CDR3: TGTGCCATCAGTGAGTCCACACCCATAGCGGGGAACACCTACAATGAGCAGTTCTTC.

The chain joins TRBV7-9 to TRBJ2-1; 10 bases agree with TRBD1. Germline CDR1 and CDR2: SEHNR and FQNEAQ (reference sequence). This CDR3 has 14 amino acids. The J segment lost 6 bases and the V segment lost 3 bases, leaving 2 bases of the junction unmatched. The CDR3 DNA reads TGTGCCAGCAGCTTGGGGACAGGGGTCAATGAGCAGTTCTTC. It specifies CASSLGTGVNEQFF. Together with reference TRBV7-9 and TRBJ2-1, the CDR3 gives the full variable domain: DTGVSQNPRHKITKRGQNVTFRCDPISEHNRLYWYRQTLGQGPEFLTYFQNEAQLEKSRLLSDRFSAERPKGSFSTLEIQRTEQGDSAMYLCASSLGTGVNEQFFGPGTRLTVL.

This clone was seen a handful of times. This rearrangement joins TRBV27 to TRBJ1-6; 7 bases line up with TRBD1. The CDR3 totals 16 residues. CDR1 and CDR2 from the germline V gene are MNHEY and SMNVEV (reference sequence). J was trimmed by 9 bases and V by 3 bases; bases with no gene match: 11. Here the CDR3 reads CASSFRTGMSSSPLHF. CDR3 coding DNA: TGTGCCAGCAGTTTCCGGACAGGCATGTCTAGTTCACCCCTCCACTTT.

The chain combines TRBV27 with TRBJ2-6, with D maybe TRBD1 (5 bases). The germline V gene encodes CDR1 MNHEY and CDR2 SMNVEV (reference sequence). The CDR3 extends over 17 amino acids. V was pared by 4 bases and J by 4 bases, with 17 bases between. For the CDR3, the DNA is TGTGCCAGCAGTTCGGCGCAGGGATCGCGCGGGGCCAACGTCCTGACTTTC. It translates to CASSSAQGSRGANVLTF.

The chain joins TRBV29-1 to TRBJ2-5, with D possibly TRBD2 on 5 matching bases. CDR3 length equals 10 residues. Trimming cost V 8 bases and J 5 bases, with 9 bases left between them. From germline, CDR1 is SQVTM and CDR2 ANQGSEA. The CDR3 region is CSIRGETQYF. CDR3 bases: TGCAGCATCCGGGGTGAGACCCAGTACTTC.

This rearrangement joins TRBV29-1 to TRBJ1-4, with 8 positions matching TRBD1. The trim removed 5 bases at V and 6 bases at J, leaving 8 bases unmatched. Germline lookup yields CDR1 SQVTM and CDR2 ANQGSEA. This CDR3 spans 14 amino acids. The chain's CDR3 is CSVYLTGADEKLFF. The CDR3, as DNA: TGCAGCGTTTACTTGACAGGGGCTGATGAAAAACTGTTTTTT.

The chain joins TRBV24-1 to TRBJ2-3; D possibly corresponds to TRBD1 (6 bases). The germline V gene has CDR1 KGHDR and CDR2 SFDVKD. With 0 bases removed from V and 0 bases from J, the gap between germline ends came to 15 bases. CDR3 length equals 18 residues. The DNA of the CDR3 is TGTGCCACCAGTGATTTGAACGGACAGCGGAGTAGCACAGATACGCAGTATTTT. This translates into CATSDLNGQRSSTDTQYF.

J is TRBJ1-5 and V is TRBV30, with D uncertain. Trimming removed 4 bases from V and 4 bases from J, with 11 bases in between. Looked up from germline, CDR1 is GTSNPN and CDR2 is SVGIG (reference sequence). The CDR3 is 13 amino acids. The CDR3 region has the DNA TGTGCCTGGAACGCCGGGATGAATCAGCCCCAGCATTTT. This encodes CAWNAGMNQPQHF.

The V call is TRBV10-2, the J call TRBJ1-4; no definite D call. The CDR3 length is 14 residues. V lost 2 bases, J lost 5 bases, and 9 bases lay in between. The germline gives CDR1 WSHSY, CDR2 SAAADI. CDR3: CASSEIQHNEKLFF. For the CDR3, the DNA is TGCGCCAGCAGTGAGATACAGCACAATGAAAAACTGTTTTTT.

The CDR3 coding sequence is TGTGCCTGGAGTGTTATGTTGGGGCTCACCACTGAAGCTTTCTTT. The encoded protein is CAWSVMLGLTTEAFF. The chain is built from TRBV30 and TRBJ1-1, with TRBD1 as a possible D gene (5 bases). V was pared by 0 bases and J by 4 bases, with 15 bases between. This CDR3 has 15 amino acids. Per the germline V gene, CDR1 is GTSNPN and CDR2 is SVGIG (reference sequence). The variable domain in full, completed from reference TRBV30 and TRBJ1-1, reads SQTIHQWPATLVQPVGSPLSLECTVEGTSNPNLYWYRQAAGRGLQLLFYSVGIGQISSEVPQNLSASRPQDRQFILSSKKLLLSDSGFYLCAWSVMLGLTTEAFFGQGTRLTVV.

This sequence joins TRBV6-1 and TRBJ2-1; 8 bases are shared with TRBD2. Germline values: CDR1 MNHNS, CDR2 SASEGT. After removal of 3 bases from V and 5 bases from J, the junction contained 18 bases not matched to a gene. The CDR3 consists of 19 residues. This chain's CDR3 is CASSDPFSSGGLLNNEQFF. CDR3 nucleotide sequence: TGTGCCAGCAGTGACCCTTTTTCATCGGGGGGGCTCCTGAACAATGAGCAGTTCTTC.

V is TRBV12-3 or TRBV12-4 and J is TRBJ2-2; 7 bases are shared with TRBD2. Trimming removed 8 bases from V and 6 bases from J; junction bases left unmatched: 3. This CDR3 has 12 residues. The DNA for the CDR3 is TGTGCCAGCGAGGGGAGGGCCGGGGAGCTGTTTTTT. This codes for CASEGRAGELFF.

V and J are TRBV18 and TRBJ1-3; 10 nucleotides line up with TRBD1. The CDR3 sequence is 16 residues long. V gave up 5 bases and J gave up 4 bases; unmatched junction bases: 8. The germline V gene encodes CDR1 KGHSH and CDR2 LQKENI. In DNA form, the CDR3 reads TGTGCCAGCTCATCTTCCGGGACAGGGGTCGGAAACACCATATATTTT. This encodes CASSSSGTGVGNTIYF.

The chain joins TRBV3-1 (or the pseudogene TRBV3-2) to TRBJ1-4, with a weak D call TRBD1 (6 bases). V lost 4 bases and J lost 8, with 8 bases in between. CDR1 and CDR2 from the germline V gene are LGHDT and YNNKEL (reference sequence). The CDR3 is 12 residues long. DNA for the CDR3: TGTGCCAGCAGCCCGAGGGGGGAAAAACTGTTTTTT. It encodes CASSPRGEKLFF.

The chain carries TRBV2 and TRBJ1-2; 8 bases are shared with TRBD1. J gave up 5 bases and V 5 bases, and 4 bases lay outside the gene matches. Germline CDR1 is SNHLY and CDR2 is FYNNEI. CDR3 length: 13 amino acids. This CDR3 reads CASSTGGSYGYTF. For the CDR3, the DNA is TGTGCCAGCAGTACAGGGGGGTCTTATGGCTACACCTTC.

The CDR3 protein is CASRPLTRYTEAFF. DNA for the CDR3: TGTGCCAGCAGACCACTCACCCGCTACACTGAAGCTTTCTTT. The chain combines TRBV6-5 with TRBJ1-1; no definite D call. CDR3 size: 14 residues. Germline-derived CDR1 and CDR2 are MNHEY and SVGAGI. Trimming took off 6 bases at V and 3 bases at J, with 14 bases between the two ends.

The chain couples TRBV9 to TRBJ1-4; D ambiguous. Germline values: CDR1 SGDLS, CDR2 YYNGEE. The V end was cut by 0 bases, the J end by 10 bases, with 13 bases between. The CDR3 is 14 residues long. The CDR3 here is CASSVAGGIGKLFF. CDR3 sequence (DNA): TGTGCCAGCAGCGTAGCGGGAGGAATTGGAAAACTGTTTTTT.

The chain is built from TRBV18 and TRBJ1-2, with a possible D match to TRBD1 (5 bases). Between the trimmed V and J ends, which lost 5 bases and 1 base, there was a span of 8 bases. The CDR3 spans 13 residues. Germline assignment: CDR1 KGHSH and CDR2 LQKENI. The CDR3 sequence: CASSTDSNYGYTF. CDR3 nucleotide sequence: TGTGCCAGCTCAACCGACAGTAACTATGGCTACACCTTC. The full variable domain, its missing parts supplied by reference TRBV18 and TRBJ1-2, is NAGVMQNPRHLVRRRGQEARLRCSPMKGHSHVYWYRQLPEEGLKFMVYLQKENIIDESGMPKERFSAEFPKEGPSILRIQQVVRGDSAAYFCASSTDSNYGYTFGSGTRLTVV.

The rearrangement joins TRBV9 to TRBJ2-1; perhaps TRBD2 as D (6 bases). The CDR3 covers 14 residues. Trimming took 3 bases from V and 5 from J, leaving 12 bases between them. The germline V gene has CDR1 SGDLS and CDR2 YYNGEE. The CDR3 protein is CASSGTNWDNEQFF. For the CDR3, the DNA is TGTGCCAGCAGCGGGACTAATTGGGACAATGAGCAGTTCTTC.

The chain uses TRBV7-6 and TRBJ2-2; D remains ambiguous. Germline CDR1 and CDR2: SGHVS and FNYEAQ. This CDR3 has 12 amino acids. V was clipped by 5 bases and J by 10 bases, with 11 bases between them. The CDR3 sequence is CASSPGSAELFF. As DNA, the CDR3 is TGTGCCAGCAGCCCGGGTTCAGCGGAGCTGTTTTTT.